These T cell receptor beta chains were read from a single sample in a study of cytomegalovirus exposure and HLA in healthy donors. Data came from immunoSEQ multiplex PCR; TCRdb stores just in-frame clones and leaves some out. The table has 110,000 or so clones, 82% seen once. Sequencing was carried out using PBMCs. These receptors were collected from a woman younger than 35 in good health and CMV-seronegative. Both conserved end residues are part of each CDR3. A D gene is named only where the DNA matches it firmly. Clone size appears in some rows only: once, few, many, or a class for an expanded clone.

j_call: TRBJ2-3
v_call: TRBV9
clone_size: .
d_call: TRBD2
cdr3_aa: CASSAQRGGDTDTQYF
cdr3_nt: TGTGCCAGCAGCGCCCAGCGGGGGGGAGACACAGATACGCAGTATTTT

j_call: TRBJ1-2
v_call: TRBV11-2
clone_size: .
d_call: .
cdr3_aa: CASSLAGPGSYGYTF
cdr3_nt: TGTGCCAGCAGCTTAGCAGGGCCCGGCAGCTATGGCTACACCTTC

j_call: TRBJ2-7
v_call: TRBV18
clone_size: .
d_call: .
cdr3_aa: CASSPQSSYEQYF
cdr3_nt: TGTGCCAGCTCACCACAGAGTTCCTACGAGCAGTACTTC

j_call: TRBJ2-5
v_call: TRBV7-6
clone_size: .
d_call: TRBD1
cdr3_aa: CASSYQDRSYETQYF
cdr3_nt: TGTGCCAGCAGCTACCAGGACAGGTCGTATGAGACCCAGTACTTC

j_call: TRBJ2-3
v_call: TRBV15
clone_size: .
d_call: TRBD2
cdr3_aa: CATSSRLAVTDTQYF
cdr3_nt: TGTGCCACCAGCTCCCGACTAGCGGTCACAGATACGCAGTATTTT

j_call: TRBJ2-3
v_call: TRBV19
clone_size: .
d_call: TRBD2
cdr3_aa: CASTERTSGGTDTQYF
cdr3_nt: TGTGCCAGTACCGAGAGGACTAGCGGGGGCACAGATACGCAGTATTTT

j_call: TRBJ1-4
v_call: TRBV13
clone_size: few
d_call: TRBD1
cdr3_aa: CASSSRTGESEKLFF
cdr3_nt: TGTGCCAGCAGCTCCCGGACAGGGGAAAGCGAAAAACTGTTTTTT

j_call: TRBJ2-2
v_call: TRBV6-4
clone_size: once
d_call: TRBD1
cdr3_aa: CASSPGQGYTGELFF
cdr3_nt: TGTGCCAGCAGTCCGGGACAGGGGTACACCGGGGAGCTGTTTTTT

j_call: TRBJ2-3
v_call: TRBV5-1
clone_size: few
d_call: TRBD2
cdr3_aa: CASSSSGVTDTQYF
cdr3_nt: TGCGCCAGCAGCTCTAGCGGGGTCACAGATACGCAGTATTTT

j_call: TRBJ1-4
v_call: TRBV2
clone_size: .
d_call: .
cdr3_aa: CASSEGLANEKLFF
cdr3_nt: TGTGCCAGCAGTGAGGGCTTAGCTAATGAAAAACTGTTTTTT

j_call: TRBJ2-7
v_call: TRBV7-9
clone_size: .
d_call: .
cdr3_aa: CASSFDRGYEQYF
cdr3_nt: TGTGCCAGCAGCTTCGACAGAGGCTACGAGCAGTACTTC

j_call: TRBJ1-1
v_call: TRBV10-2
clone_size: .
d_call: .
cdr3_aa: CASSDSGLQKEAFF
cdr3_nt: TGCGCCAGCAGTGACTCAGGGCTACAAAAAGAAGCTTTCTTT

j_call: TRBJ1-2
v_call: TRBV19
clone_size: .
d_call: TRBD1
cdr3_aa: CASINRGRNGYTF
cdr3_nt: TGTGCCAGTATTAACAGGGGTAGGAATGGCTACACCTTC

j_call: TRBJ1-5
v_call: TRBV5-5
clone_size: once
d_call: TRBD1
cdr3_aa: CASSLWTGTLVQPQHF
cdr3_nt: TGTGCCAGCAGCCTCTGGACAGGGACGTTGGTACAGCCCCAGCATTTT

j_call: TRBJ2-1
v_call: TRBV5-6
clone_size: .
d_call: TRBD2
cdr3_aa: CASSRGGDNEQFF
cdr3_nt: TGTGCCAGCAGTAGGGGAGGGGACAATGAGCAGTTCTTC

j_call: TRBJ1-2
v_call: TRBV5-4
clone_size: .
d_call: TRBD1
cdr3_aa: CASSLQGADGYTF
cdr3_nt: TGTGCCAGCAGCTTGCAGGGGGCTGACGGCTACACCTTC

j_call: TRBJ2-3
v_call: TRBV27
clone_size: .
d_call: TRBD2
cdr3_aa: CASSTIAGGTDTQYF
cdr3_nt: TGTGCCAGCAGTACCATAGCGGGAGGAACAGATACGCAGTATTTT

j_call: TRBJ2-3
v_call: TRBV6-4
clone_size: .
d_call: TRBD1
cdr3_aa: CASSAQGANTDTQYF
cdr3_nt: TGTGCCAGCAGTGCACAGGGGGCGAACACAGATACGCAGTATTTT

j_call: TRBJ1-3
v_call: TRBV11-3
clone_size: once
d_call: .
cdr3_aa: CASSSTSGSGNTIYF
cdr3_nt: TGTGCCAGCAGCTCGACATCAGGGTCTGGAAACACCATATATTTT

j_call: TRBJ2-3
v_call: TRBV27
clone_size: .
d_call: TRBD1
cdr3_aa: CASSLGTVHSRTDTQYF
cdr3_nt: TGTGCCAGCAGTTTAGGGACAGTCCACAGCCGCACAGATACGCAGTATTTT

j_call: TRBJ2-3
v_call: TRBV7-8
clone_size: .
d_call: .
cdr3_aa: CASRLGGGRTDTQYF
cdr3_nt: TGTGCCAGCAGATTAGGGGGGGGCAGGACAGATACGCAGTATTTT

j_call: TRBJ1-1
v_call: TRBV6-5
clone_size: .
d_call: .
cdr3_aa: CASSYGRRNTEAFF
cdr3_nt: TGTGCCAGTAGTTACGGCCGGAGGAACACTGAAGCTTTCTTT

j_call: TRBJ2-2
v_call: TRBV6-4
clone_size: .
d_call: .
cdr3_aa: CASSVRLETGELFF
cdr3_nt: TGTGCCAGCAGTGTGCGATTAGAAACCGGGGAGCTGTTTTTT

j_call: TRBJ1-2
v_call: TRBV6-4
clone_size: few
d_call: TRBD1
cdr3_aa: CASSEHDRAFGGYTF
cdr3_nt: TGTGCCAGCAGTGAACACGACAGGGCCTTTGGGGGCTACACCTTC

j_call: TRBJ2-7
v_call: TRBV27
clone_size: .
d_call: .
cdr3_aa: CASSLTANRGEQYF
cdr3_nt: TGTGCCAGCAGTTTAACGGCCAACCGGGGCGAGCAGTACTTC

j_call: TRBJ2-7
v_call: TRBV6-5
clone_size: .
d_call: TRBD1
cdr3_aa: CASKMTGIPSYEQYF
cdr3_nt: TGTGCCAGCAAAATGACAGGGATCCCCTCCTACGAGCAGTACTTC

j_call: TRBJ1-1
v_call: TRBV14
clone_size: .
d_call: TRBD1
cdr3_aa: CASSQPTLQGGGMNTEAFF
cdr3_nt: TGTGCCAGCAGCCAACCCACTCTACAGGGGGGGGGCATGAACACTGAAGCTTTCTTT

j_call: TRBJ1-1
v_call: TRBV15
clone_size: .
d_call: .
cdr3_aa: CATSRDRGGASETEAFF
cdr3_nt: TGTGCCACCAGCAGAGATCGCGGGGGCGCCTCGGAAACTGAAGCTTTCTTT

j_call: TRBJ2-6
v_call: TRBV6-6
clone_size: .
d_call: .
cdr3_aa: CASSPGQSGANVLTF
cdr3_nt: TGTGCCAGCAGCCCCGGACAATCTGGGGCCAACGTCCTGACTTTC

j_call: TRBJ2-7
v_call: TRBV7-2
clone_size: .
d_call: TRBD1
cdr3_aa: CASSLGTGGMYEQYF
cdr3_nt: TGTGCCAGCAGCTTAGGGACAGGGGGTATGTACGAGCAGTACTTC

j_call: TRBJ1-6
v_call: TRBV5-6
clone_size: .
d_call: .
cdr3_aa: CASSPGTSSYNSPLHF
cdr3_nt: TGTGCCAGCAGCCCAGGGACTAGCTCCTATAATTCACCCCTCCACTTT

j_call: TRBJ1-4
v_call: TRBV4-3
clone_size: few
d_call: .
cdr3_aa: CASSQNPWAGTNEKLFF
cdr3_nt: TGCGCCAGCAGCCAAAACCCCTGGGCAGGCACTAATGAAAAACTGTTTTTT

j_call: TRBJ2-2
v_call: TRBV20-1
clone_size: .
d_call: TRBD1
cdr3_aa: CSADRSGELFF
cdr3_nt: TGCAGTGCGGACAGGTCCGGGGAGCTGTTTTTT

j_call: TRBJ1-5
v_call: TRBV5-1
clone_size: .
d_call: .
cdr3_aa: CASREGTPNSNQPQHF
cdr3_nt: TGCGCCAGCAGAGAGGGGACACCTAATAGCAATCAGCCCCAGCATTTT

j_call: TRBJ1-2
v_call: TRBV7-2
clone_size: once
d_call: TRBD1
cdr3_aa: CASSFRQGERGYTF
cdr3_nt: TGTGCCAGCAGCTTCAGACAGGGGGAACGTGGCTACACCTTC

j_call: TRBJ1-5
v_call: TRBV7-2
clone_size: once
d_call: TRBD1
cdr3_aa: CASSPWGDRNQPQHF
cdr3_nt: TGTGCCAGCAGTCCCTGGGGGGACAGGAATCAGCCCCAGCATTTT

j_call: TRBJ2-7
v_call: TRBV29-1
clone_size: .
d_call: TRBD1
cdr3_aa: CSASGQSSYEQYF
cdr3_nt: TGCAGCGCCTCGGGACAGAGCTCCTACGAGCAGTACTTC

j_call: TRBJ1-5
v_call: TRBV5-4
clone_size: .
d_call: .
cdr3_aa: CASSINPGGQPQHF
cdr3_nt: TGTGCCAGCAGCATAAACCCGGGGGGTCAGCCCCAGCATTTT

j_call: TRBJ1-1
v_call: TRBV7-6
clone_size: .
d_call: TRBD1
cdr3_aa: CASSSGTATNTEAFF
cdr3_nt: TGTGCCAGCAGCTCCGGGACAGCAACAAACACTGAAGCTTTCTTT

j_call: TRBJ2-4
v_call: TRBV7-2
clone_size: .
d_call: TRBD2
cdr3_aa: CASSLAGLAGGAKNIQYF
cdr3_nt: TGTGCCAGCAGCTTAGCAGGGCTAGCGGGAGGAGCCAAAAACATTCAGTACTTC

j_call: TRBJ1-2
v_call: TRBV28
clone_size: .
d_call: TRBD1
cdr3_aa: CASSPVGTGGGYTF
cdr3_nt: TGTGCCAGCAGTCCGGTCGGGACAGGGGGCGGCTACACCTTC